A selection of T cell receptor beta chains follows, all from one sample in a study of vaccination and CD4 T cells after COVID-19. TCRdb re-analysed the PCR reads in MiXCR, keeping a single row per CDR3 protein. The profile shows around 23,000 distinct CDR3 sequences, around 42% of them singletons. These TCRs are of unknown antigen specificity. The material was CD4+ T cells from blood, cultured in vitro, obtained about 7 months after SARS-CoV-2 vaccination. All receptors come from a human donor who had recovered from COVID-19. Each CDR3 is given with its conserved first and last residue. The order of the fields is V gene, D gene, clone size, J gene, CDR3 protein, CDR3 DNA. The D gene is left open where the match is weak. Only some rows state a clone size, as once, few, many or a class for expanded clones.

>TRBV6-1|.|few|TRBJ2-7
CASSRTEFYEQYF
TGTGCCAGCAGTAGGACGGAGTTCTACGAGCAGTACTTC
>TRBV2|TRBD2|.|TRBJ2-3
CASSGRTSGSDTQYF
TGTGCCAGCAGTGGAAGGACTAGCGGGAGCGATACGCAGTATTTT
>TRBV6-5|.|.|TRBJ2-5
CASSYALALGETQYF
TGTGCCAGCAGTTACGCGCTAGCCCTGGGAGAGACCCAGTACTTC
>TRBV24-1|TRBD2|.|TRBJ2-1
CATSDVSGSWGMYNEQFF
TGTGCCACCAGTGACGTTAGCGGGAGCTGGGGGATGTACAATGAGCAGTTCTTC
>TRBV6-1|.|.|TRBJ2-1
CASSGNSRNEQFF
TGTGCCAGCAGTGGAAATAGTAGAAATGAGCAGTTCTTC
>TRBV24-1|TRBD2|.|TRBJ2-2
CATSGVAGTNTGELFF
TGTGCCACCAGTGGGGTAGCGGGAACGAACACCGGGGAGCTGTTTTTT
>TRBV28|.|.|TRBJ1-2
CASSFLGVSGYGYTF
TGTGCCAGCAGTTTTCTGGGGGTCTCTGGCTATGGCTACACCTTC
>TRBV20-1|.|few|TRBJ2-7
CSARGDWREQYF
TGCAGTGCTAGAGGAGATTGGCGCGAGCAGTACTTC
>TRBV7-2|.|.|TRBJ2-5
CASSLAGETQYF
TGTGCCAGCAGCTTAGCGGGAGAGACCCAGTACTTC
>TRBV20-1|.|.|TRBJ1-2
CSAATGANYGCTF
.
>TRBV20-1|.|.|TRBJ1-6
CSARVHETFYNSPLHF
TGCAGTGCTAGAGTCCACGAAACCTTTTATAATTCACCCCTCCACTTT
>TRBV20-1|.|.|TRBJ1-2
CSARSQGHYGYTF
TGCAGTGCTAGAAGTCAGGGGCACTATGGCTACACCTTC
>TRBV12-3/TRBV12-4|.|.|TRBJ2-7
CASGRGSPEQYF
TGTGCCAGCGGCCGGGGCTCCCCCGAGCAGTATTTC
>TRBV20-1|.|medium-sized|TRBJ2-5
CSANSDIQETQYF
TGCAGTGCTAACTCTGATATTCAAGAGACCCAGTACTTC
>TRBV27|.|few|TRBJ2-3
CASSLVSTDTQYF
TGTGCCAGCAGTTTAGTGAGCACAGATACGCAGTATTTT
>TRBV6-4|.|.|TRBJ2-1
CASSVGLYNEQFF
TGTGCCAGCAGTGTCGGCCTTTACAATGAGCAGTTCTTC
>TRBV7-9|TRBD1|.|TRBJ1-6
CASSRDRFNSPLHF
TGTGCCAGCAGCCGGGACAGATTCAATTCACCCCTCCACTTT
>TRBV6-1|.|.|TRBJ2-1
CASSERPALNNEQFF
TGTGCCAGCAGTGAACGCCCCGCCCTGAACAATGAGCAGTTCTTC
>TRBV6-1|.|.|TRBJ2-4
CASTDEGRLAKNIQYF
TGTGCCAGCACCGACGAAGGGAGGTTAGCCAAAAACATTCAGTACTTC
>TRBV20-1|.|.|TRBJ2-7
CSARAYRRSYEQYF
TGCAGTGCTAGAGCATACAGGCGGTCCTACGAGCAGTACTTC
>TRBV7-9|.|.|TRBJ2-1
CASSFRDFRNNEQFF
TGTGCCAGCAGCTTCCGGGACTTCCGAAACAATGAGCAGTTCTTC
>TRBV20-1|.|few|TRBJ2-7
CSARGGLDTIKQYF
TGCAGTGCCAGGGGGGGACTAGATACTATTAAGCAGTACTTC
>TRBV20-1|.|few|TRBJ2-1
CSANPRRGEQFF
TGCAGTGCCAATCCTAGGAGAGGTGAGCAGTTCTTC
>TRBV28|.|.|TRBJ1-2
CASSFGTELTNYGYTF
TGTGCCAGCAGTTTTGGGACGGAACTAACTAACTATGGCTACACCTTC
>TRBV28|TRBD2|.|TRBJ2-3
CASSPTGGNTQYF
TGTGCCAGCAGTCCAACCGGGGGGAACACGCAGTATTTT
>TRBV20-1|TRBD1|.|TRBJ1-5
CSALTQGAGGQPQHF
TGCAGTGCTTTAACTCAGGGGGCTGGTGGACAGCCCCAGCATTTT